This TCR beta chain is from a study of CD4 T cell repertoires in COVID-19 (dated by TCRdb to the early 2020s). A note on the overall study: For cross-reactivity analysis, CFSE-low cells were expanded with IL-2 for about 10 days and were then relabeled and restimulated with spike proteins from other coronaviruses. The study characterized naturally processed CD4+ T cell responses to SARS-CoV-2 spike and nucleoprotein in COVID-19-recovered individuals, using TCR Vbeta sequencing to assess clonal composition. Subset-level TCR Vbeta repertoire analysis of SARS-CoV-2-reactive T cells was performed in a few recovered individuals.

Memory T cell samples that were not cultured went straight to sequencing right after ex vivo isolation. CD4+ total memory, central memory, effector memory and circulating T follicular helper cells were isolated from peripheral blood mononuclear cells. Libraries were made using the immunoSEQ multiplex PCR assay. Concerning the study's data processing: The Chao-Jaccard similarity index and counts of shared clonotypes were used to quantify repertoire overlap between subsets. In its TCRdb copy, this immuneACCESS table keeps in-frame sequences only and misses some clones. Where compared with another copy, unresolved V genes explain less than half of these, and the others have no known cause. The V and J calls and clone size were taken over from that table, and D and trimming were inferred from the DNA. The table for this sample lists around 7,800 clones; 84% of them were counted only once. Approximately 2% of the sample comes from the top ten.

The germline V gene supplies CDR1 SGHTS and CDR2 YDEGEE. The CDR3 runs 15 amino acids, cysteine and phenylalanine included. Of the read, only the CDR3 DNA is kept; its 45 bases are in frame from base 1. V drops 1 base and J drops 2 bases, leaving 12 bases in between. In its sample, this clone was seen a few times. Its antigen remains unidentified. Base quality data are lacking; no much larger clone is found one base away. Study-level results and caveats: Several of the most expanded SARS-CoV-2-reactive clonotypes were shared between two or all three memory subsets, suggesting intraclonal diversification. Consistent with cross-reactivity, between roughly 7 and 28% of SARS-CoV-2 clonotypes also showed up in secondary cultures stimulated with SARS-CoV and/or HKU1 spike.

The sequence was obtained from a human donor who had COVID-19. Material: effector memory CD4+ T cells from blood, obtained before the COVID-19 pandemic. The cell subset or site label for this specimen denotes: CD4+ T effector memory cells. The chain couples TRBV5-8 to TRBJ1-2, with the identity of the D gene unclear. The nucleotide sequence is given as TGTGCCAGCAGCTTGAGTTCGGAGCGAAACTATGGCTACACCTTC. Its translation is CASSLSSERNYGYTF. Here the CDR3 is joined to the reference TRBV5-8 and TRBJ1-2 genes, and the full variable domain is: EAGVTQSPTHLIKTRGQQATLRCSPISGHTSVYWYQQALGLGLQFLLWYDEGEERNRGNFPPRFSGRQFPNYSSELNVNALELEDSALYLCASSLSSERNYGYTFGSGTRLTVV.